This TCR beta chain appears in the sequencing data of a study of blood T cells in healthy people across ages. Germline assignment: CDR1 SQVTM and CDR2 ANQGSEA. The V end was cut by 2 bases, the J end by 3 bases, with 11 bases between. This CDR3 comprises 13 residues. This clonotype occurred many times. The second PCR ran about 6 to 11 cycles with a sample-barcoded 5' primer and J-beta primers. TCRdb re-called the 5' RACE reads with MiXCR, one entry per CDR3 protein. The sample lists 900,000 to 950,000 distinct CDR3 sequences, 25% to 30% occurring once. The sample was also linked to a second study, of T cells of mothers and their children. That paper adds: For each mother, over 9.5 million TCR beta CDR3 reads were obtained, and for each child, a few million.

This receptor was obtained from a woman aged 40 to 55 in good health. J is TRBJ2-7 and V is TRBV29-1; a weak D match, TRBD1 (6 bases). Specimen: blood. The CDR3 protein is CSVETDSRYEQYF. The CDR3 region has the DNA TGCAGCGTTGAAACGGACAGTCGCTACGAGCAGTACTTC.